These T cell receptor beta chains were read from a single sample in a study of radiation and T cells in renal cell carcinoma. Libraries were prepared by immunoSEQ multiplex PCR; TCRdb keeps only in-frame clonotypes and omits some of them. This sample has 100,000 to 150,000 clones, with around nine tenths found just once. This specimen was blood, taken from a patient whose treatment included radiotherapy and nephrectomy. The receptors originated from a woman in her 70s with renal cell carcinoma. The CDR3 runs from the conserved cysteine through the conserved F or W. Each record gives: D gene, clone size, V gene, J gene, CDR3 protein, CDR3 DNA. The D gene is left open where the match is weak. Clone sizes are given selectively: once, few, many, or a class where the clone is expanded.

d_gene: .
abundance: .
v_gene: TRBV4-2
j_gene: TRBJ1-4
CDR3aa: CASSQDGSRSNEKLFF
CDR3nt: TGTGCCAGCAGCCAAGATGGTTCCAGAAGTAATGAAAAACTGTTTTTT

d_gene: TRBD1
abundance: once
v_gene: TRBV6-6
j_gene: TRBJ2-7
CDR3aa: CASGPPGQGKTYEQYF
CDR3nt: TGTGCCAGCGGGCCCCCGGGACAGGGGAAGACCTACGAGCAGTACTTC

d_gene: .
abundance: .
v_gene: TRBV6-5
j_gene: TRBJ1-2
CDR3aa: CASSPTMAGYGYTF
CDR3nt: TGTGCCAGCAGTCCCACGATGGCGGGCTATGGCTACACCTTC

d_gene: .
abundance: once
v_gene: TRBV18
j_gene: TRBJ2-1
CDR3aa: CASSPNGIRDEQFF
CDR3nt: TGTGCCAGCTCACCTAATGGGATTAGGGATGAGCAGTTCTTC

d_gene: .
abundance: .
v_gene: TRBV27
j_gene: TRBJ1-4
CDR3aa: CASSLEQNNEKLFF
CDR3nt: TGTGCCAGCAGTTTAGAGCAGAATAATGAAAAACTGTTTTTT

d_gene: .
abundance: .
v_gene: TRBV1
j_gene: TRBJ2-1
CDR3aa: CTSSRHEQFF
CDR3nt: TGCACCAGCAGCAGGCATGAGCAGTTCTTC

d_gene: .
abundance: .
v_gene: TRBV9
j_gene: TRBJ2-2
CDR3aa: CASSGQVLSTGELFF
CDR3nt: TGTGCCAGCAGCGGTCAGGTTTTGTCTACCGGGGAGCTGTTTTTT

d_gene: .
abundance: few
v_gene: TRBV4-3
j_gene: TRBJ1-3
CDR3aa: CASSQNIGVAGNTIYF
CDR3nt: TGCGCCAGCAGCCAAAATATAGGGGTGGCTGGAAACACCATATATTTT

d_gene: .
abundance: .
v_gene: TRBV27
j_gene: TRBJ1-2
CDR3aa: CASSPWTVGYGYTF
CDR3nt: TGTGCCAGCAGTCCCTGGACAGTTGGTTATGGCTACACCTTC

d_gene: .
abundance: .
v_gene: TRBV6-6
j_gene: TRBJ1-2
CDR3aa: CASSTRGGAIGNGYTF
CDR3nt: TGTGCCAGCAGTACACGGGGGGGAGCGATTGGGAATGGCTACACCTTC

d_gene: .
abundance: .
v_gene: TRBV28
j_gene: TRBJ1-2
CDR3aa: CASSPRTQYGYTF
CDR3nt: TGTGCCAGCAGCCCCAGGACACAATATGGCTACACCTTC

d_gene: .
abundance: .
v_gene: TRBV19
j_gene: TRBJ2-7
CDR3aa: CASSIGRPPYEQYF
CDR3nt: TGTGCCAGTAGTATAGGAAGGCCCCCCTACGAGCAGTACTTC

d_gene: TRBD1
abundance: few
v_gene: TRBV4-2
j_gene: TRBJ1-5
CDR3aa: CASGTTGEQPQHF
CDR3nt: TGTGCCAGCGGGACTACAGGGGAACAGCCCCAGCATTTT

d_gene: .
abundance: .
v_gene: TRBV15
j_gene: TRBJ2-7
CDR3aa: CATSRDISYEQYF
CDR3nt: TGTGCCACCAGCAGAGATATAAGTTACGAGCAGTACTTC

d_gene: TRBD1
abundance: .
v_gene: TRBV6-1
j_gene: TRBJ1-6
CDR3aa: CASSEAGRQGSYNSPLHF
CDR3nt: TGTGCCAGCAGTGAAGCTGGGAGACAGGGGTCCTATAATTCACCCCTCCACTTT

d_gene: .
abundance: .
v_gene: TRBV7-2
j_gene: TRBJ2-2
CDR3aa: CASSPRGSDNTGELFF
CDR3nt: TGTGCCAGCAGCCCCCGCGGAAGCGATAACACCGGGGAGCTGTTTTTT

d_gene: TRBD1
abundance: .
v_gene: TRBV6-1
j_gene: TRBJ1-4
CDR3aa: CASSRGGWGEKLFF
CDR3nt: TGTGCCAGCAGTAGAGGGGGCTGGGGAGAAAAACTGTTTTTT

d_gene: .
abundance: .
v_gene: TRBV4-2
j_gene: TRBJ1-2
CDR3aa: CASSQATGGYTF
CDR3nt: TGTGCCAGCAGCCAGGCCACGGGGGGCTACACCTTC

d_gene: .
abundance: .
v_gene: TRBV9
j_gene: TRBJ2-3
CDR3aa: CASSPYSDPRTDTQYF
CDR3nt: TGTGCCAGCAGCCCCTACTCCGATCCAAGGACAGATACGCAGTATTTT

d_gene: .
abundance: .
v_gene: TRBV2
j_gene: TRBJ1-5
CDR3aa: CASSDRGEQPQHF
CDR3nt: TGTGCCAGCAGTGACAGGGGAGAACAGCCCCAGCATTTT

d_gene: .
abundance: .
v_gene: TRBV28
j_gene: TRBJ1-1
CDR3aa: CASRRAPEAFF
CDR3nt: TGTGCCAGCAGACGTGCTCCTGAAGCTTTCTTT

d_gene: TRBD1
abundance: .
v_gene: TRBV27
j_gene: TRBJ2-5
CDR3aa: CASSPRTGKTETQYF
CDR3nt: TGTGCCAGCAGTCCCAGGACAGGGAAGACAGAGACCCAGTACTTC

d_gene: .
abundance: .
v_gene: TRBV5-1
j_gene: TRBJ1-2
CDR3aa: CASSLAGGLGYGYTF
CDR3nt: TGCGCCAGCAGCTTGGCTGGGGGGCTTGGCTATGGCTACACCTTC

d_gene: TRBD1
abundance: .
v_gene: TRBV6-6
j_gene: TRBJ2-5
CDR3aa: CASSYGTGGRETQYF
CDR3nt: TGTGCCAGCAGTTACGGGACAGGGGGTCGGGAGACCCAGTACTTC

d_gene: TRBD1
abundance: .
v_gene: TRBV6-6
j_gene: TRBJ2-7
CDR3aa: CASSPQGANAYEQYF
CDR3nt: TGTGCCAGCAGTCCCCAGGGGGCTAATGCCTACGAGCAGTACTTC

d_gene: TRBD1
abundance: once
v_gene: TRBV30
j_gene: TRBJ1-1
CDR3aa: CAWTLDREAFVGTEAFF
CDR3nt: TGTGCCTGGACCCTAGACAGGGAAGCGTTTGTTGGCACTGAAGCTTTCTTT

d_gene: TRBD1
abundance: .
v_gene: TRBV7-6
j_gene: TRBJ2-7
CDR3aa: CASSSGQGATLSYEQYF
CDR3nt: TGTGCCAGCAGCTCGGGACAGGGAGCAACCCTCTCCTACGAGCAGTACTTC

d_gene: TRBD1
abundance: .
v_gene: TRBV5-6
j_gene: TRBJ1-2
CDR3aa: CASSRQGRAYGYTF
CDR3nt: TGTGCCAGCAGTAGACAGGGAAGGGCCTATGGCTACACCTTC

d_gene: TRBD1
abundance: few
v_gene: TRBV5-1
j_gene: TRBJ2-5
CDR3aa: CASSFSGGETQYF
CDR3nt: TGCGCCAGCAGCTTCTCAGGGGGAGAGACCCAGTACTTC

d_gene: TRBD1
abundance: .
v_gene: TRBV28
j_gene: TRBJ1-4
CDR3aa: CASSFRQGNEKLFF
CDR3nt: TGTGCCAGCAGTTTCAGACAGGGGAATGAAAAACTGTTTTTT

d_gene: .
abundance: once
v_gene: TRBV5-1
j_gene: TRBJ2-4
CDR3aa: CASRFTPGPDLAKNIQYF
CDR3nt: TGCGCCAGCAGGTTCACTCCGGGACCGGATTTAGCCAAAAACATTCAGTACTTC

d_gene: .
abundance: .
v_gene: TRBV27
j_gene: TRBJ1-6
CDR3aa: CASSPQAGSYNSPLHF
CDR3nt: TGTGCCAGCAGTCCCCAAGCAGGCTCCTATAATTCACCCCTCCACTTT

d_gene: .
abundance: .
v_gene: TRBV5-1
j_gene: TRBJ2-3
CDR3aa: CASSPSSNPITDTQYF
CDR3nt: TGCGCCAGCAGCCCCTCTAGCAATCCAATCACAGATACGCAGTATTTT

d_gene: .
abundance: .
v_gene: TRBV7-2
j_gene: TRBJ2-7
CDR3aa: CASSLDLARVEEQYF
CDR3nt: TGTGCCAGCAGCTTGGACCTAGCGAGGGTAGAGGAGCAGTACTTC

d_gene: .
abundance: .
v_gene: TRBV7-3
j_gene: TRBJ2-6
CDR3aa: CASSPARVEVAGANVLTF
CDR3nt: TGTGCCAGCAGCCCAGCAAGGGTAGAGGTCGCTGGGGCCAACGTCCTGACTTTC

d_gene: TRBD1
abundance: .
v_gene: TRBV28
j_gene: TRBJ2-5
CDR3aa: CASSAPGGGRETQYF
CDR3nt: TGTGCCAGCAGTGCGCCAGGGGGCGGGCGAGAGACCCAGTACTTC

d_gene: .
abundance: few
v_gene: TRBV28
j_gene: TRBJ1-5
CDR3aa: CASSIANFDQPQHF
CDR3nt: TGTGCCAGCAGTATAGCTAATTTCGATCAGCCCCAGCATTTT

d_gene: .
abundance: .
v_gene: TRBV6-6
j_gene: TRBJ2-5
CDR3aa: CASSYGAASQETQYF
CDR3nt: TGTGCCAGCAGTTACGGTGCGGCAAGTCAAGAGACCCAGTACTTC

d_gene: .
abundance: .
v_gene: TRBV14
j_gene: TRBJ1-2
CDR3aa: CASSSTPRVGYTF
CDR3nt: TGTGCCAGCAGCAGTACACCCCGGGTGGGCTACACCTTC

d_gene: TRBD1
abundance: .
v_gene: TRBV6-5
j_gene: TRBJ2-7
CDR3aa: CASSSDRGKTYEQYF
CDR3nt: TGTGCCAGCAGCTCTGACAGGGGGAAAACCTACGAGCAGTACTTC

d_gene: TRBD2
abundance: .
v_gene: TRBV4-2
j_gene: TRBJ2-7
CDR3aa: CASSPGLAGPYEQYF
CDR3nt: TGTGCCAGCAGCCCTGGACTAGCGGGGCCCTACGAGCAGTACTTC

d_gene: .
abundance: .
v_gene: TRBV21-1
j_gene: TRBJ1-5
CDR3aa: CASSKHPGTGGQPQHF
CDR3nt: TGTGCCAGCAGCAAGCACCCCGGGACAGGCGGACAGCCCCAGCATTTT